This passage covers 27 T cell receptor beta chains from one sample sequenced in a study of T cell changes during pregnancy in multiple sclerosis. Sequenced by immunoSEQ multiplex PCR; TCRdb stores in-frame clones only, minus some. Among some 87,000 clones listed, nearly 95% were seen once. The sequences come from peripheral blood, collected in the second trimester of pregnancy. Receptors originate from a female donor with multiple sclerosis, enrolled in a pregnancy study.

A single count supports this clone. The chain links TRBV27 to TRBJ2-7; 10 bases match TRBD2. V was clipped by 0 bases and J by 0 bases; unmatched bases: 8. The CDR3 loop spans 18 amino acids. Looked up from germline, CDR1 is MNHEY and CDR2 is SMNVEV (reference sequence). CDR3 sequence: CASSLSRGLARHSYEQYF. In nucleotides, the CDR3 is TGTGCCAGCAGTTTATCGCGGGGACTAGCGAGGCACTCCTACGAGCAGTACTTC.

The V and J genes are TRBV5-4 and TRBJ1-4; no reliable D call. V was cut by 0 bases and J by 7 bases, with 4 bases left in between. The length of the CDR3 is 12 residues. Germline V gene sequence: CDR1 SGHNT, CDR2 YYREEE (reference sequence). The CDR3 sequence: CASSLAGEKLFF. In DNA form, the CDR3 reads TGTGCCAGCAGCTTGGCCGGTGAAAAACTGTTTTTT.

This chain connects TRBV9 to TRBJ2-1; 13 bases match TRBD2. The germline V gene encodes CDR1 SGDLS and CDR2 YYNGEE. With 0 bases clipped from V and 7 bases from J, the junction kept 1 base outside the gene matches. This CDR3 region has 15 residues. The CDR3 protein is CASSVGTSGRNEQFF. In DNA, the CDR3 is TGTGCCAGCAGCGTAGGGACTAGCGGGAGAAATGAGCAGTTCTTC.

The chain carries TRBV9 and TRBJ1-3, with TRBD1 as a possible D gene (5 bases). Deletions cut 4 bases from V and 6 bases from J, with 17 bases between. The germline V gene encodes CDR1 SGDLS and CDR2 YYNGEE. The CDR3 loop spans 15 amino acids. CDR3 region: CASSLRLGGENTIYF. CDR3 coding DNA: TGTGCCAGCAGCCTCCGACTGGGGGGGGAAAACACCATATATTTT.

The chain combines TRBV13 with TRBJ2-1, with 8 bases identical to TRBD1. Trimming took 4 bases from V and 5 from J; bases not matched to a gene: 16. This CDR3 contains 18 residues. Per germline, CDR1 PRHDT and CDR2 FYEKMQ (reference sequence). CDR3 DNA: TGTGCCAGCAGCTCTCCCTGGACAGGGACGAGGGCGCACAATGAGCAGTTCTTC. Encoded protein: CASSSPWTGTRAHNEQFF.

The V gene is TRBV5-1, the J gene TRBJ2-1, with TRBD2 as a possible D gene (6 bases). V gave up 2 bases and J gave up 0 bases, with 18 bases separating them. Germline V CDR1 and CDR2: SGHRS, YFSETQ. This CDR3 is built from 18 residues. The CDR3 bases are TGCGCCAGCAGCTTCCGGGGGACCGGGTTAAGCTCCTACAATGAGCAGTTCTTC. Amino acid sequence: CASSFRGTGLSSYNEQFF. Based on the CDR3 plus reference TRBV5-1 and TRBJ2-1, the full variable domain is KAGVTQTPRYLIKTRGQQVTLSCSPISGHRSVSWYQQTPGQGLQFLFEYFSETQRNKGNFPGRFSGRQFSNSRSEMNVSTLELGDSALYLCASSFRGTGLSSYNEQFFGPGTRLTVL.

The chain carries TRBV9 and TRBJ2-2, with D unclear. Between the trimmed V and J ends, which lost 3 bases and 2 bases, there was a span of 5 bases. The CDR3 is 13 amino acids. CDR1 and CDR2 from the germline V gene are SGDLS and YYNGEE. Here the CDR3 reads CASSAVNTGELFF. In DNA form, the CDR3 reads TGTGCCAGCAGCGCTGTCAACACCGGGGAGCTGTTTTTT.

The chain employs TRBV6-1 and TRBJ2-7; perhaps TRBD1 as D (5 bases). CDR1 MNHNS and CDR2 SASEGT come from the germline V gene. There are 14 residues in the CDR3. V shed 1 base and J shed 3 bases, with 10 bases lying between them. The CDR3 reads CASSEGGAVYEQYF. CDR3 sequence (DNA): TGTGCCAGCAGTGAAGGTGGGGCAGTCTACGAGCAGTACTTC.

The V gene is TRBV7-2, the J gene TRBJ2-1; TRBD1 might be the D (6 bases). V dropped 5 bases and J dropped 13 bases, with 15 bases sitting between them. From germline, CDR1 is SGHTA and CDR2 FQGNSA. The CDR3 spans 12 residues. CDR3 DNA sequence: TGTGCCAGCAGCCGAACTGGGACAACCCAGTTCTTC. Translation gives CASSRTGTTQFF. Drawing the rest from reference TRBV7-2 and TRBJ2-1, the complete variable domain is GAGVSQSPSNKVTEKGKDVELRCDPISGHTALYWYRQSLGQGLEFLIYFQGNSAPDKSGLPSDRFSAERTGGSVSTLTIQRTQQEDSAVYLCASSRTGTTQFFGPGTRLTVL.

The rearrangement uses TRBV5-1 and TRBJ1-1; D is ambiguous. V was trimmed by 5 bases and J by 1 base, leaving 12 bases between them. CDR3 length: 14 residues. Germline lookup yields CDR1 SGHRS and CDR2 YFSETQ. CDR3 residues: CASSTEISNTEAFF. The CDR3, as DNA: TGCGCCAGCAGTACAGAAATTTCGAACACTGAAGCTTTCTTT.

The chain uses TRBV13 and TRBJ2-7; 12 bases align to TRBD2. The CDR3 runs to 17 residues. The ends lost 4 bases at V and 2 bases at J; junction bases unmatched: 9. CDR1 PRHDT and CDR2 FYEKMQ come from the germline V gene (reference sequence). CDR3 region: CASSSSPSGRATYEQYF. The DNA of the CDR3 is TGTGCCAGCAGCTCGTCTCCTAGCGGGAGGGCCACCTACGAGCAGTACTTC.

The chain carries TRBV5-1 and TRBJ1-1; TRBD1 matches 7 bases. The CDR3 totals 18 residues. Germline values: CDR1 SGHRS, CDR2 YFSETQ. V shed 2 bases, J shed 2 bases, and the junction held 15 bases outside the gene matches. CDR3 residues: CASSFYARGRQPNTEAFF. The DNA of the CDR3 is TGCGCCAGCAGCTTTTATGCAAGGGGGCGGCAGCCTAACACTGAAGCTTTCTTT.

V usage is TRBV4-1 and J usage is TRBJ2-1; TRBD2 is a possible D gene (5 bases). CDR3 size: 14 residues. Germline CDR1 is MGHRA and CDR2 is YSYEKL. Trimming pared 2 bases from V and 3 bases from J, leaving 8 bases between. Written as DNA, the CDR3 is TGCGCCAGCAGCCAAACTAGTCTCTACAATGAGCAGTTCTTC. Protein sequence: CASSQTSLYNEQFF.

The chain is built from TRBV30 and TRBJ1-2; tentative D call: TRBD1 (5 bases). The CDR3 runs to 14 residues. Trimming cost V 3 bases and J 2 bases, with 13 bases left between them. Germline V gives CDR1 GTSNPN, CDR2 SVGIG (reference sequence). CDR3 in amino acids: CAWRRQGSNYGYTF. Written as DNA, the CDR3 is TGTGCCTGGAGACGCCAGGGATCAAACTATGGCTACACCTTC.

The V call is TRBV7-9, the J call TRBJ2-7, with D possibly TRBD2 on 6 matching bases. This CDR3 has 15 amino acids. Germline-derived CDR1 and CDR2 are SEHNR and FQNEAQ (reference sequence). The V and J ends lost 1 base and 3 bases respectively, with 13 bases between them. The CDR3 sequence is CASSLGRDLVYEQYF. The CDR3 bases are TGTGCCAGCAGCTTAGGGAGGGATCTGGTCTACGAGCAGTACTTC.

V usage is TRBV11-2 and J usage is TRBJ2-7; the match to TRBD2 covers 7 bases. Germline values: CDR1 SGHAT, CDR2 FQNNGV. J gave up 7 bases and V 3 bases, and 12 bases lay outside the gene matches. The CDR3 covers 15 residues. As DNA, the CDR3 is TGTGCCAGCAGCTTTGCGGCGGGAGAATTGCAGGAGCAGTACTTC. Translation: CASSFAAGELQEQYF.

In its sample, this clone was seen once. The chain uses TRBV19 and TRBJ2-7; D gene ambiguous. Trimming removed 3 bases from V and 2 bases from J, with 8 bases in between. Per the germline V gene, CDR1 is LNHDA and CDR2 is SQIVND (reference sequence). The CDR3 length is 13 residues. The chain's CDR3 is CASSIGTAYEQYF. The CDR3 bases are TGTGCCAGTAGTATCGGCACAGCCTACGAGCAGTACTTC.

DNA of the CDR3: TGTGCCAGCAGACCAGACAGGGGTGGTCAGCCCCAGCATTTT. Translated, it gives CASRPDRGGQPQHF. V and J are TRBV6-5 and TRBJ1-5; 8 bases are shared with TRBD1. This CDR3 has 14 residues. CDR1 is MNHEY and CDR2 is SVGAGI in the germline V gene. V was clipped by 6 bases and J by 6 bases; unmatched bases: 7.

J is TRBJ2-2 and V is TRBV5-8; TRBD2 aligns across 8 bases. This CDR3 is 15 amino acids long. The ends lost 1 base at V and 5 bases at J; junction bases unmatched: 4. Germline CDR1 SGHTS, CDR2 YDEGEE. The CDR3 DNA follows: TGTGCCAGCAGCTTGACGGGAGGGCCTACCGGGGAGCTGTTTTTT. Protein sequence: CASSLTGGPTGELFF.

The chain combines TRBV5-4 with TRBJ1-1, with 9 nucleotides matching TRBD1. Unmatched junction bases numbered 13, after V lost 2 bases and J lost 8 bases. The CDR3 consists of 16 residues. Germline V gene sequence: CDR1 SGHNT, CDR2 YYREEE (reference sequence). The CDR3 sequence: CASSFGTGKGVAEAFF. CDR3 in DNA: TGTGCCAGCAGCTTCGGGACAGGGAAGGGGGTTGCCGAAGCTTTCTTT.

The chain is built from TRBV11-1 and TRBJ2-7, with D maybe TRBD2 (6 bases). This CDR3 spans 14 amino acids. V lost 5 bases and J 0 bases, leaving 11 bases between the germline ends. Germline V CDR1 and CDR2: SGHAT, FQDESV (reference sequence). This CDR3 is CASSPGRNSYEQYF. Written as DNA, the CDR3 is TGTGCCAGCAGCCCAGGGAGGAACTCCTACGAGCAGTACTTC.

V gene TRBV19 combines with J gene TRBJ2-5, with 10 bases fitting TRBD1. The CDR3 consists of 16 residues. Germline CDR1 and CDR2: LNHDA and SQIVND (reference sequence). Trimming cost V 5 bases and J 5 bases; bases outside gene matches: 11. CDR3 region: CASSERRDRGGETQYF. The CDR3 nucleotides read TGTGCCAGTAGTGAGCGGAGGGACAGGGGAGGCGAGACCCAGTACTTC.

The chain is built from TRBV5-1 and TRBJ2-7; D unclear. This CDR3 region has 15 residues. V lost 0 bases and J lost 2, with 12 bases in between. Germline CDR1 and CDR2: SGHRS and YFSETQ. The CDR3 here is CASSLGLVFPYEQYF. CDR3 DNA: TGCGCCAGCAGCTTGGGTCTTGTATTCCCCTACGAGCAGTACTTC.

In DNA, the CDR3 is TGCGCCAGCAGCGCCTACAGGGGGGACACTGAAGCTTTCTTT. Translating it yields CASSAYRGDTEAFF. V gene TRBV5-1 combines with J gene TRBJ1-1, with 8 bases that match TRBD1. V gave up 4 bases and J gave up 3 bases; unmatched junction bases: 5. Looked up from germline, CDR1 is SGHRS and CDR2 is YFSETQ. This CDR3 contains 14 residues.

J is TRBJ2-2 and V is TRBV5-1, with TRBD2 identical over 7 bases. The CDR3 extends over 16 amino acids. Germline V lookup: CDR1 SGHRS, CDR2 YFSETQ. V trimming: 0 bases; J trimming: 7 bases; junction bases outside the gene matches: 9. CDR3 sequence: CASSLDGGRVVGELFF. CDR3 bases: TGCGCCAGCAGCTTGGATGGCGGGAGAGTGGTCGGGGAGCTGTTTTTT. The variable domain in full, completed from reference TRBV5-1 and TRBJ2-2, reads KAGVTQTPRYLIKTRGQQVTLSCSPISGHRSVSWYQQTPGQGLQFLFEYFSETQRNKGNFPGRFSGRQFSNSRSEMNVSTLELGDSALYLCASSLDGGRVVGELFFGEGSRLTVL.

This chain's CDR3 is CASSLPDRFNEQFF. The CDR3, as DNA: TGCGCCAGCAGCTTGCCGGACAGGTTCAATGAGCAGTTCTTC. The chain carries TRBV5-1 and TRBJ2-1, with 7 bases that match TRBD1. Looked up from germline, CDR1 is SGHRS and CDR2 is YFSETQ. J was trimmed by 6 bases and V by 1 base; bases with no gene match: 4. CDR3 length: 14 amino acids. Full variable domain (remainder filled in from reference TRBV5-1 and TRBJ2-1): KAGVTQTPRYLIKTRGQQVTLSCSPISGHRSVSWYQQTPGQGLQFLFEYFSETQRNKGNFPGRFSGRQFSNSRSEMNVSTLELGDSALYLCASSLPDRFNEQFFGPGTRLTVL.

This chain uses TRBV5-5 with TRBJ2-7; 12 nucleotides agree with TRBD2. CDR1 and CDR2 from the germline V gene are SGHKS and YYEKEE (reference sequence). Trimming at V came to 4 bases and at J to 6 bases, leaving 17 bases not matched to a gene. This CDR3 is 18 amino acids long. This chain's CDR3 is CASSRPSSGRAGVSEQYF. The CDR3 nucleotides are TGTGCCAGCAGCCGCCCGTCTAGCGGGAGGGCCGGGGTATCCGAGCAGTACTTC.